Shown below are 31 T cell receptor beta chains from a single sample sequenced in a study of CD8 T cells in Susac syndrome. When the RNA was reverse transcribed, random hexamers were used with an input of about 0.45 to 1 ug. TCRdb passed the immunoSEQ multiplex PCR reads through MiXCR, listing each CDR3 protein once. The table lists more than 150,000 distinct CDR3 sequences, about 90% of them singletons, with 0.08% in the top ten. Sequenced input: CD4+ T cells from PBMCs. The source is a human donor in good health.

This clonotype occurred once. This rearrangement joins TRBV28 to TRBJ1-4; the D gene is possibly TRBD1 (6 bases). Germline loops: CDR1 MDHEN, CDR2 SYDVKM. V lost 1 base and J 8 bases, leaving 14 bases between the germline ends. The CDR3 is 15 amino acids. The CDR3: CASSLLAGAREKLFF. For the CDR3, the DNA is TGTGCCAGCAGTTTATTGGCAGGGGCGAGGGAAAAACTGTTTTTT.

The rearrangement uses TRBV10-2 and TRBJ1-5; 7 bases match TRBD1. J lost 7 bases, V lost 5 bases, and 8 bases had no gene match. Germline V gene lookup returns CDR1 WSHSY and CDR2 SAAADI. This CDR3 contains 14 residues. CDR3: CASSQFAQGQPQHF. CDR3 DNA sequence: TGCGCCAGCAGTCAGTTTGCACAGGGGCAGCCCCAGCATTTT.

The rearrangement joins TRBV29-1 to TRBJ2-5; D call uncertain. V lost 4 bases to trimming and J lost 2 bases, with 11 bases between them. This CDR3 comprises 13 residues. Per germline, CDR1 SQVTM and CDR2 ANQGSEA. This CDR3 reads CSVGRQIQETQYF. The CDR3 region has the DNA TGCAGCGTTGGAAGGCAGATACAAGAGACCCAGTACTTC.

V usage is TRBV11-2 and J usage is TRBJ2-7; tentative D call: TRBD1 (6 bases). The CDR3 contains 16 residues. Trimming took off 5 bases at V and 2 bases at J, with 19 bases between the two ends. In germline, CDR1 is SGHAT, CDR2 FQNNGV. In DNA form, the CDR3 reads TGTGCCAGCAGCCCAGGGGTCCGGGGATTAACCTACGAGCAGTACTTC. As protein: CASSPGVRGLTYEQYF.

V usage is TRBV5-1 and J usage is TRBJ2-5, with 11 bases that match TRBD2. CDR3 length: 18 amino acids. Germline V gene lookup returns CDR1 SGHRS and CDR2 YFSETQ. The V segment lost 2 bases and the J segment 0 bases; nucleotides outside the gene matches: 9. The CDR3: CASSFGTSGIGYQETQYF. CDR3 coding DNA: TGCGCCAGCAGCTTTGGGACTAGCGGTATCGGGTACCAAGAGACCCAGTACTTC.

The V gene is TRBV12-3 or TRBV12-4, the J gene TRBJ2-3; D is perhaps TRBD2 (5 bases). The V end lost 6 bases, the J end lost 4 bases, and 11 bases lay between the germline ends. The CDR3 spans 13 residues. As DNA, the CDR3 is TGTGCCAGCAGCCCGAGGGCCCCAGATACGCAGTATTTT. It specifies CASSPRAPDTQYF.

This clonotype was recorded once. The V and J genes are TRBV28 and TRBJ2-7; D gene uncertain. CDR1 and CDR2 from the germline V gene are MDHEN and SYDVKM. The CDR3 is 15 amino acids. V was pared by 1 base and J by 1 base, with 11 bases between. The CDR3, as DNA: TGTGCCAGCAGTTTATCGGGCGGCCCGTCCTACGAGCAGTACTTC. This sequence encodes CASSLSGGPSYEQYF.

Here the CDR3 DNA reads TGCGCCAGCAGCTTGGCGGAGAGCACTGAAGCTTTCTTT. Translation: CASSLAESTEAFF. The V gene is TRBV5-1, the J gene TRBJ1-1; D not resolved. Germline values: CDR1 SGHRS, CDR2 YFSETQ. The CDR3 contains 13 residues. The V end lost 0 bases, the J end lost 4 bases, and 7 bases lay between the germline ends.

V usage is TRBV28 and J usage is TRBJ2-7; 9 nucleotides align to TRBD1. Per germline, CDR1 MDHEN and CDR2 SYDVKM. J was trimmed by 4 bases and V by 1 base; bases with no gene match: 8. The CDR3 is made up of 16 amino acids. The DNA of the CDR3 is TGTGCCAGCAGTTTATTGGGGGGGGACAGGGAGTACGAGCAGTACTTC. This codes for CASSLLGGDREYEQYF.

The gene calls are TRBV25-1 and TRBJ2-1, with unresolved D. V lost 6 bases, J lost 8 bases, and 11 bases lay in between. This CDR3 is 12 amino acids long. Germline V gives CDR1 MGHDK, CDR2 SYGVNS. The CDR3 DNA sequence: TGTGCCAGCAGCCTGTCGGGCGATGAGCAGTTCTTC. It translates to CASSLSGDEQFF.

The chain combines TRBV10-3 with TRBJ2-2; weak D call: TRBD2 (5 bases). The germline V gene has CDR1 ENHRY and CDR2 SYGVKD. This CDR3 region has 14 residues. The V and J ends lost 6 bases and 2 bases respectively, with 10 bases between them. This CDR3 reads CAIRSSSNTGELFF. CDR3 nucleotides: TGTGCCATCAGATCCTCTAGCAACACCGGGGAGCTGTTTTTT.

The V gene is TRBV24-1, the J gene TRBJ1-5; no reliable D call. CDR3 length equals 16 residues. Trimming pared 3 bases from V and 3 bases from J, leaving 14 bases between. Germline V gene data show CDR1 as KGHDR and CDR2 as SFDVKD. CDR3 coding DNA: TGTGCCACCAGTGATCCAACTGTAGGTCTCAATCAGCCCCAGCATTTT. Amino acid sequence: CATSDPTVGLNQPQHF.

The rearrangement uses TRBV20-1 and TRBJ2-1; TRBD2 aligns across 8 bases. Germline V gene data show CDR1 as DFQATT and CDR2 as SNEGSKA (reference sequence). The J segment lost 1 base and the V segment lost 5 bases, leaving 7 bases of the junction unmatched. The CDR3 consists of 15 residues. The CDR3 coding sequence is TGCAGTGCTCTGGGGGTAGCGGGGTCCTACAATGAGCAGTTCTTC. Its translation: CSALGVAGSYNEQFF.

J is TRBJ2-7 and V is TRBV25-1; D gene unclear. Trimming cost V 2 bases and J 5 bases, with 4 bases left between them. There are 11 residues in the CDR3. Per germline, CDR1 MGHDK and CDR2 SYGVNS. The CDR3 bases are TGTGCCAGCAGTGAAGTCGACGAGCAGTACTTC. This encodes CASSEVDEQYF.

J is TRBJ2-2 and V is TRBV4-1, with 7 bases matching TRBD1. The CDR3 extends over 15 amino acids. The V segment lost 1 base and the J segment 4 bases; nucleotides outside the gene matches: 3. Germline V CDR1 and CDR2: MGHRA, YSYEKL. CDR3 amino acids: CASSQGQGPTGELFF. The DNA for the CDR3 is TGCGCCAGCAGCCAAGGACAGGGACCCACCGGGGAGCTGTTTTTT.

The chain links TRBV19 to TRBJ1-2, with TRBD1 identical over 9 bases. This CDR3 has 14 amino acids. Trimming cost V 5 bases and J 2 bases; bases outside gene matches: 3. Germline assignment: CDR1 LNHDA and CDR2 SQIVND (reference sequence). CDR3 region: CASSSDRGNYGYTF. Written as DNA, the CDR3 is TGTGCCAGTAGTTCGGACAGGGGCAACTATGGCTACACCTTC.

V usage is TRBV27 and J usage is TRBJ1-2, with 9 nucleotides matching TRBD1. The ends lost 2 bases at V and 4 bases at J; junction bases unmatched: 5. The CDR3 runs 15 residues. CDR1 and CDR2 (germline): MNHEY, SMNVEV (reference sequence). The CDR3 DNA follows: TGTGCCAGCAGTTTAGCCGACAGGGGGGTCTATGGCTACACCTTC. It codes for CASSLADRGVYGYTF.

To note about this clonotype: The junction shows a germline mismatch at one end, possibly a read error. The chain's CDR3 is CTSGLWTGGQGIQYF. CDR3 bases: TGTACCAGCGGACTGTGGACAGGGGGGCAAGGCATTCAGTACTTC. The chain recombines TRBV28 with TRBJ2-4; TRBD1 agrees at 10 bases. Per the germline V gene, CDR1 is MDHEN and CDR2 is SYDVKM. The CDR3 has 15 amino acids.

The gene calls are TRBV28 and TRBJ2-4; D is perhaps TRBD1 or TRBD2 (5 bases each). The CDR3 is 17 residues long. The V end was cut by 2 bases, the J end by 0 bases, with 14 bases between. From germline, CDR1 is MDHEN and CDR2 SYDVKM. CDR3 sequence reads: CASSLTQGPVAKNIQYF. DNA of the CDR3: TGTGCCAGCAGTTTAACCCAGGGACCCGTAGCCAAAAACATTCAGTACTTC.

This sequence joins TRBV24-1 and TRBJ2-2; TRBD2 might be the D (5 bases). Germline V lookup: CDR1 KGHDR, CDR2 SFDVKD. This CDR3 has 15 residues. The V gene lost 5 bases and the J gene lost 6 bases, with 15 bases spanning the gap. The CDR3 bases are TGTGCCACCAGTGGCGAGGGAGTCCAAGCCGGGGAGCTGTTTTTT. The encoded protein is CATSGEGVQAGELFF.

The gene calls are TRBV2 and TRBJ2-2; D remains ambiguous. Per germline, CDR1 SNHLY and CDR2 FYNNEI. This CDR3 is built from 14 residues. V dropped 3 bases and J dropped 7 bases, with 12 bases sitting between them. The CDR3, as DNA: TGTGCCAGCAGTGATTGGACGTGGGGCGGGGAGCTGTTTTTT. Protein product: CASSDWTWGGELFF. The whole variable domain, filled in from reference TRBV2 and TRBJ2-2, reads EPEVTQTPSHQVTQMGQEVILRCVPISNHLYFYWYRQILGQKVEFLVSFYNNEISEKSEIFDDQFSVERPDGSNFTLKIRSTKLEDSAMYFCASSDWTWGGELFFGEGSRLTVL.

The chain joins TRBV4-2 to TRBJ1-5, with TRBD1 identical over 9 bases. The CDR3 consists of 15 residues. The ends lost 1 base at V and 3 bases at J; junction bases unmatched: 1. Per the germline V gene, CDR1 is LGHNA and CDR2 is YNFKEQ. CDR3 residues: CASSQGTGDNQPQHF. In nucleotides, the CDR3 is TGTGCCAGCAGCCAAGGGACAGGGGACAATCAGCCCCAGCATTTT.

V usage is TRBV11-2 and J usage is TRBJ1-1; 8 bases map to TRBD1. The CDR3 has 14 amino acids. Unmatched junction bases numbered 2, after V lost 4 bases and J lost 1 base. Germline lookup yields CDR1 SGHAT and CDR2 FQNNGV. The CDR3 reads CASSWGQENTEAFF. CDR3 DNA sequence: TGTGCCAGCAGCTGGGGACAGGAGAACACTGAAGCTTTCTTT.

The CDR3 DNA reads as TGTGCCAGCACCTCTCACCTAGGCAGGCAGAACACTGAAGCTTTCTTT. Protein: CASTSHLGRQNTEAFF. V gene TRBV28 combines with J gene TRBJ1-1, with D unclear. Per germline, CDR1 MDHEN and CDR2 SYDVKM. The CDR3 extends over 16 amino acids. The V and J ends lost 7 bases and 1 base respectively, with 19 bases between them.

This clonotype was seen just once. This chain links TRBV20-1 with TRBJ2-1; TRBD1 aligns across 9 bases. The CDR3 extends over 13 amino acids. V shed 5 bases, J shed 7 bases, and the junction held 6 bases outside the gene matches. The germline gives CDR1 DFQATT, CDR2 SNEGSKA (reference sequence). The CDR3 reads CSAVTGTGNEQFF. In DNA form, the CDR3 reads TGCAGTGCTGTAACGGGGACAGGGAATGAGCAGTTCTTC.

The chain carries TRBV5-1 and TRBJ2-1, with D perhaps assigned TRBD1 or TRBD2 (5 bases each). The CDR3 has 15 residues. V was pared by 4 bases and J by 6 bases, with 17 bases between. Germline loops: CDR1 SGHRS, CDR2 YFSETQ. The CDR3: CASSPRVGTGNEQFF. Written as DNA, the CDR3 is TGCGCCAGCAGCCCTAGGGTAGGGACCGGCAATGAGCAGTTCTTC.

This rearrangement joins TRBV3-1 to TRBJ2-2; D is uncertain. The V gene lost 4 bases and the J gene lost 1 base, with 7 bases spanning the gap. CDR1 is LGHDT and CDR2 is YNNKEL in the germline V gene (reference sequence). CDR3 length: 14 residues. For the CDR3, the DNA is TGTGCCAGCAGCCGCCTAGGGAACACCGGGGAGCTGTTTTTT. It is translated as CASSRLGNTGELFF.

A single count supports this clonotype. This CDR3 reads CASSTTYQETQYF. The CDR3 coding sequence is TGTGCCAGTAGTACTACGTACCAAGAGACCCAGTACTTC. The chain combines TRBV19 with TRBJ2-5; D uncertain. Per germline, CDR1 LNHDA and CDR2 SQIVND (reference sequence). The CDR3 sequence is 13 residues long. Trimming pared 4 bases from V and 0 bases from J, leaving 6 bases between. Full variable domain (remainder filled in from reference TRBV19 and TRBJ2-5): DGGITQSPKYLFRKEGQNVTLSCEQNLNHDAMYWYRQDPGQGLRLIYYSQIVNDFQKGDIAEGYSVSREKKESFPLTVTSAQKNPTAFYLCASSTTYQETQYFGPGTRLLVL.

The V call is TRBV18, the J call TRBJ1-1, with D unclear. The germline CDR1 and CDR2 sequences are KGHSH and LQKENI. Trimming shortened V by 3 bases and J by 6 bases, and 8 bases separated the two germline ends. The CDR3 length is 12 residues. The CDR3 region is CASSPANAEAFF. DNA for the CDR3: TGTGCCAGCTCACCGGCCAACGCTGAAGCTTTCTTT.

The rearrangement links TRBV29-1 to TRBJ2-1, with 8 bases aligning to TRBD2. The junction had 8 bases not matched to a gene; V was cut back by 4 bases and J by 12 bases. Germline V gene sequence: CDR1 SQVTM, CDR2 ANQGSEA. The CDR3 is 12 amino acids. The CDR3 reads CSVGREGPGQFF. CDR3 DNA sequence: TGCAGCGTTGGACGGGAGGGCCCGGGGCAGTTCTTC.

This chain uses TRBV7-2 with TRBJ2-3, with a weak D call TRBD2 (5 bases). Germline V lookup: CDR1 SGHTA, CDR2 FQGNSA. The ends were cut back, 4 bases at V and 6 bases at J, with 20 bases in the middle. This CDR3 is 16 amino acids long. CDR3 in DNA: TGTGCCAGCAGCTCCCTTCGGGCGGGTCTCGGGGATACGCAGTATTTT. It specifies CASSSLRAGLGDTQYF.